The present entry profiles one TCR beta chain with its context. Antigen: not known. These data come from a study of T cells after yellow fever vaccination. Whole-study context: Preparation of the low-cell-number fractions used SMART-Seq v4 Ultra Low Input.

General study results and limits: Reappearing after the booster were most of the clones from primary vaccination (about 96% CD4, 75% to 90% CD8). Though weaker, the secondary response peaked faster, on day 5 versus 15.

One entry per CDR3 protein results from TCRdb running MiXCR on the 5' RACE reads. The table records some 560,000 distinct CDR3 sequences, under 25% of them present only once. This CDR3 has 15 amino acids. V was clipped by 0 bases and J by 5 bases; unmatched bases: 9. CDR1 and CDR2 from the germline V gene are DFQATT and SNEGSKA (reference sequence). The V gene is TRBV20-1, the J gene TRBJ1-2; TRBD1 matches at 7 bases. This TCR was sampled from a man younger than 45 who received the YFV17D yellow fever vaccine. Specimen: PBMCs, collected 15 days after the yellow fever booster vaccination. The CDR3 reads CSARDSATGSYGYTF. CDR3 DNA: TGCAGTGCTAGAGATTCGGCGACAGGGAGTTATGGCTACACCTTC.